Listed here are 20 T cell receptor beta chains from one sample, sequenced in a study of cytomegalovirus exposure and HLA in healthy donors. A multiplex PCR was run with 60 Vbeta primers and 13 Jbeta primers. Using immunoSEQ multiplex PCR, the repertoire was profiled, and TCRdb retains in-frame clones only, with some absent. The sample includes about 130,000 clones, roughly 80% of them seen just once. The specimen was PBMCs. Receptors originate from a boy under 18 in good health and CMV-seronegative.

CDR3 sequence (DNA): TGTGCCAGCAGCTCCCCGACAATAAGGACAATCTCGAACACTGAAGCTTTCTTT. Its protein is CASSSPTIRTISNTEAFF. The chain has TRBV5-6 and TRBJ1-1; TRBD1 might be the D (5 bases). The CDR3 is made up of 18 amino acids. Germline assignment: CDR1 SGHDT and CDR2 YYEEEE. Trimming left V 3 bases short and J 1 base short, with 22 bases between.

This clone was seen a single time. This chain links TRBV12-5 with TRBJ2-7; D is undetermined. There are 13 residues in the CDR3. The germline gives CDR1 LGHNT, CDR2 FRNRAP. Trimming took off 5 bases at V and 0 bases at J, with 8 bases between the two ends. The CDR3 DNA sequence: TGTGCTAGTGGTCCCTCGGGCTCCTACGAGCAGTACTTC. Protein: CASGPSGSYEQYF. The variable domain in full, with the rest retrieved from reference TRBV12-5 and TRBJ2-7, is DARVTQTPRHKVTEMGQEVTMRCQPILGHNTVFWYRQTMMQGLELLAYFRNRAPLDDSGMPKDRFSAEMPDATLATLKIQPSEPRDSAVYFCASGPSGSYEQYFGPGTRLTVT.

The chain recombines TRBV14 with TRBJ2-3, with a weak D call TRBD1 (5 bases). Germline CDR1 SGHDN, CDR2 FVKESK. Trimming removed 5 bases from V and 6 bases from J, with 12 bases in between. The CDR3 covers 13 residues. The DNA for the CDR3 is TGTGCCAGCAGCGGACACCCAAGGGATACGCAGTATTTT. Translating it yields CASSGHPRDTQYF.

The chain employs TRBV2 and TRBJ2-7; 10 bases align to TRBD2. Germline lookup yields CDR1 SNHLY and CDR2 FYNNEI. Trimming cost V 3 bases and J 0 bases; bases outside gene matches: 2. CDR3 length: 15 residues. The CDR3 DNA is TGTGCCAGCAGTGAGTCTAGCGGGAGCTCCTACGAGCAGTACTTC. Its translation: CASSESSGSSYEQYF.

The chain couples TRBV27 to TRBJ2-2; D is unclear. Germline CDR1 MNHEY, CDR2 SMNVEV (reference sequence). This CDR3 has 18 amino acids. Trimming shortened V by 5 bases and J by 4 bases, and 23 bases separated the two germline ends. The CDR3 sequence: CASSPSLNQVALTGELFF. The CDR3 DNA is TGTGCCAGCAGTCCGAGTTTGAATCAGGTTGCCCTCACCGGGGAGCTGTTTTTT.

In DNA, the CDR3 is TGTGCCTGGAGTGGACAGCGGGCGAACGAGCAGTACTTC. Translated, it gives CAWSGQRANEQYF. V and J are TRBV30 and TRBJ2-7, with D maybe TRBD2 (6 bases). Germline CDR1 is GTSNPN and CDR2 is SVGIG (reference sequence). The CDR3 has 13 residues. V was shortened by 1 base and J by 5 bases, with 12 bases between the two germline ends.

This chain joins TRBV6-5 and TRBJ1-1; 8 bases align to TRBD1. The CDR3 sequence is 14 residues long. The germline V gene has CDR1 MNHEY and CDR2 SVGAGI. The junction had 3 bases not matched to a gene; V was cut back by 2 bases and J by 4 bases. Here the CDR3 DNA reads TGTGCCAGCAGTTACCGGACAGGGAGCACTGAAGCTTTCTTT. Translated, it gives CASSYRTGSTEAFF.

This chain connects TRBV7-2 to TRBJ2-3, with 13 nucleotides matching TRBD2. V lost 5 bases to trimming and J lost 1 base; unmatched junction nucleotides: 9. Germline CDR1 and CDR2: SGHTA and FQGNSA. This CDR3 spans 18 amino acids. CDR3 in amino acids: CASSNRLAGGPGTDTQYF. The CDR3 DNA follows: TGTGCCAGCAGCAACCGACTAGCGGGAGGCCCGGGCACAGATACGCAGTATTTT.

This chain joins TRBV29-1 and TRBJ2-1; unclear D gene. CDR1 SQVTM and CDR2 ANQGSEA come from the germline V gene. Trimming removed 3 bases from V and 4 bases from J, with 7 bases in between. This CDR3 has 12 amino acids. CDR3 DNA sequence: TGCAGCGTTGATCCACAGTACAATGAGCAGTTCTTC. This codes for CSVDPQYNEQFF.

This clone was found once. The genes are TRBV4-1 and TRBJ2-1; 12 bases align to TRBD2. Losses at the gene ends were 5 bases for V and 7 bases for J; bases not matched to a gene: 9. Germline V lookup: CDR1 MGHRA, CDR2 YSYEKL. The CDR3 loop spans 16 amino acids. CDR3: CASSSQYTSGRNEQFF. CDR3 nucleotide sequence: TGCGCCAGCAGCTCGCAGTATACTAGCGGGAGGAATGAGCAGTTCTTC.

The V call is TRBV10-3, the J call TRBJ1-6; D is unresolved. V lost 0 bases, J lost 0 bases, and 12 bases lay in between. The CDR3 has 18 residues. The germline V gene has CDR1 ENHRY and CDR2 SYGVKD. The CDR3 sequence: CAISESPTSSSYNSPLHF. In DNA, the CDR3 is TGTGCCATCAGTGAGTCGCCGACTTCCAGCTCCTATAATTCACCCCTCCACTTT.

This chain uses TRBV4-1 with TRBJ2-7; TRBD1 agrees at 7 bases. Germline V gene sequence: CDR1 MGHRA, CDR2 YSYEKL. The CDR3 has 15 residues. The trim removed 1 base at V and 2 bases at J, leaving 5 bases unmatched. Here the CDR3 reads CASSQGDRHPYEQYF. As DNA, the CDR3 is TGCGCCAGCAGCCAAGGGGACAGACACCCCTACGAGCAGTACTTC.

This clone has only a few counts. In DNA, the CDR3 is TGTGCTTCCGGACAGGGGGCAAGTCAGCCCCAGCATTTT. Protein product: CASGQGASQPQHF. The chain is built from TRBV19 and TRBJ1-5; 11 nucleotides line up with TRBD1. This CDR3 has 13 amino acids. Germline V lookup: CDR1 LNHDA, CDR2 SQIVND (reference sequence).

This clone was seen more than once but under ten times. This chain's CDR3 is CSVFAGQGAYEQYF. Here the CDR3 DNA reads TGCAGCGTTTTTGCGGGACAGGGGGCTTACGAGCAGTACTTC. The gene calls are TRBV29-1 and TRBJ2-7, with 12 bases matching TRBD1. After removal of 5 bases from V and 4 bases from J, the junction contained 6 bases not matched to a gene. Germline CDR1 SQVTM, CDR2 ANQGSEA. The CDR3 spans 14 residues.

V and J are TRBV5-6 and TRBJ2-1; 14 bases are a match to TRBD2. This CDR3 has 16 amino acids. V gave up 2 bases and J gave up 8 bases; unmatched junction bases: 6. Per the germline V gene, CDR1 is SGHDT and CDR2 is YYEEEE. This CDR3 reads CASSFTGLAGVYEQFF. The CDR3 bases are TGTGCCAGCAGCTTCACGGGACTAGCGGGAGTATATGAGCAGTTCTTC.

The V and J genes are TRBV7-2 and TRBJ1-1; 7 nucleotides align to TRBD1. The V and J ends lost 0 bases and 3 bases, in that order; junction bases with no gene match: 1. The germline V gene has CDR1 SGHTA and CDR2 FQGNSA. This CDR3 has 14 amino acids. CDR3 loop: CASSLAGQYTEAFF. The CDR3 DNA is TGTGCCAGCAGCTTAGCGGGACAGTACACTGAAGCTTTCTTT.

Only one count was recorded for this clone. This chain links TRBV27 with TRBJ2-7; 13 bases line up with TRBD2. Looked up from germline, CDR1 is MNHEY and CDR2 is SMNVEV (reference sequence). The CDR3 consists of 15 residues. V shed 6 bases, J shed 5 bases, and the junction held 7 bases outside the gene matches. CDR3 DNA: TGTGCCAGCAGCCCCGGACTAGCGGGAGTCGACGAGCAGTACTTC. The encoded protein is CASSPGLAGVDEQYF.

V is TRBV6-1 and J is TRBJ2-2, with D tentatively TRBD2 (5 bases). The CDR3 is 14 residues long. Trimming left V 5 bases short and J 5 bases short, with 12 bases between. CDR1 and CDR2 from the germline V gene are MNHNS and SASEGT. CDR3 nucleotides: TGTGCCAGCAGTATCACATCGGGGACCGGGGAGCTGTTTTTT. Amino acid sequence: CASSITSGTGELFF.

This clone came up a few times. CDR3 in DNA: TGTGCCAGCAGCCCGCGACAGATTGAAGCTTTCTTT. It encodes CASSPRQIEAFF. This sequence joins TRBV7-9 and TRBJ1-1; the D gene is possibly TRBD1 (5 bases). The germline CDR1 and CDR2 sequences are SEHNR and FQNEAQ (reference sequence). CDR3 length: 12 amino acids. V lost 5 bases and J 7 bases, leaving 11 bases between the germline ends.

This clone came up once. Written as DNA, the CDR3 is TGTGCCAGCAGCATTGGGGGGGACCCCACAGATACGCAGTATTTT. It is translated as CASSIGGDPTDTQYF. The gene calls are TRBV5-6 and TRBJ2-3, with TRBD2 identical over 7 bases. The germline gives CDR1 SGHDT, CDR2 YYEEEE. The V segment lost 4 bases and the J segment 2 bases; nucleotides outside the gene matches: 7. The CDR3 has 15 residues.